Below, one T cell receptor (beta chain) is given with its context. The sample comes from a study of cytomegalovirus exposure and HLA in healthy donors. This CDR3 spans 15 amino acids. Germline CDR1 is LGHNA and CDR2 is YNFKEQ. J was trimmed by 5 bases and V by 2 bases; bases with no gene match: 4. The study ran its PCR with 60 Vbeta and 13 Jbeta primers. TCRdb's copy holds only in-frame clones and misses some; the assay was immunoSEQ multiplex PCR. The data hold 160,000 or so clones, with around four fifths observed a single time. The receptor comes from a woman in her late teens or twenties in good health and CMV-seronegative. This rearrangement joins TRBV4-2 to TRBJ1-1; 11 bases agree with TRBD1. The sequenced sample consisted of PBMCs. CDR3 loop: CASSQPGTGGTEAFF. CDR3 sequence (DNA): TGTGCCAGCAGCCAACCTGGGACAGGGGGAACTGAAGCTTTCTTT.